These 30 T cell receptor beta chains share one sample of origin, sequenced in a study of lymphopenia after photon versus proton radiotherapy. Sequenced by immunoSEQ multiplex PCR; TCRdb stores in-frame clones only, minus some. This table has around 22,000 clones, about four fifths appearing once. The material was peripheral blood, obtained from a patient treated with photon-based radiotherapy. Source of these receptors: a man aged 40-50 years with gastric cancer.

The chain joins TRBV9 to TRBJ2-1; D is ambiguous. The V end was cut by 0 bases, the J end by 3 bases, with 7 bases between. The CDR3 spans 14 residues. Germline V CDR1 and CDR2: SGDLS, YYNGEE. The CDR3 sequence is CASSVASGYNEQFF. In nucleotides, the CDR3 is TGTGCCAGCAGCGTAGCTTCGGGCTACAATGAGCAGTTCTTC.

The chain couples TRBV7-2 to TRBJ2-1; D perhaps matches TRBD1 (5 bases). Germline V lookup: CDR1 SGHTA, CDR2 FQGNSA. V was cut by 1 base and J by 12 bases, with 10 bases left in between. The CDR3 consists of 12 residues. This chain's CDR3 is CASSLVPQVQFF. The CDR3 bases are TGTGCCAGCAGCTTAGTGCCACAGGTGCAGTTCTTC.

The J gene is TRBJ1-1, the V gene TRBV5-1; D is possibly TRBD1 (6 bases). V was trimmed by 1 base and J by 4 bases, leaving 26 bases between them. Germline CDR1 and CDR2: SGHRS and YFSETQ. This CDR3 has 19 amino acids. The CDR3 region is CASSLQVGTRPPVGTEAFF. CDR3 sequence (DNA): TGCGCCAGCAGCTTGCAGGTGGGGACAAGGCCCCCGGTGGGCACTGAAGCTTTCTTT.

This clone was seen only a few times. The chain is built from TRBV10-3 and TRBJ1-6; 7 bases agree with TRBD1. The length of the CDR3 is 13 residues. Germline CDR1 reads ENHRY; CDR2 reads SYGVKD. Trimming removed 10 bases from V and 8 bases from J; junction bases left unmatched: 8. CDR3 sequence reads: CATRGQDYSPLHF. For the CDR3, the DNA is TGTGCCACGAGGGGGCAGGATTATTCACCCCTCCACTTT.

The chain carries TRBV29-1 and TRBJ2-5; TRBD1 matches 12 bases. Per the germline V gene, CDR1 is SQVTM and CDR2 is ANQGSEA. Losses at the gene ends were 1 base for V and 5 bases for J; bases not matched to a gene: 5. The CDR3 is 15 residues long. The CDR3 sequence is CSVEGGTGGRETQYF. Written as DNA, the CDR3 is TGCAGCGTTGAAGGAGGGACAGGGGGCAGGGAGACCCAGTACTTC.

V and J are TRBV5-4 and TRBJ2-7; 8 nucleotides match TRBD1. Trimming at V came to 3 bases and at J to 2 bases, leaving 7 bases not matched to a gene. The V gene's germline CDR1 is SGHNT and CDR2 YYREEE (reference sequence). The CDR3 has 15 residues. DNA for the CDR3: TGTGCCAGCAGCTCGGGGACGGGACAGGCCTACGAGCAGTACTTC. This translates into CASSSGTGQAYEQYF.

This clone has only a few counts. The chain joins TRBV5-4 to TRBJ1-1, with 9 bases fitting TRBD1. V trimming: 4 bases; J trimming: 4 bases; junction bases outside the gene matches: 5. CDR3 length equals 14 residues. Germline CDR1 SGHNT, CDR2 YYREEE (reference sequence). DNA of the CDR3: TGTGCCAGCAGCGAGGGGACAGGGACCACTGAAGCTTTCTTT. Residues: CASSEGTGTTEAFF.

This clone was picked up a small number of times. The J gene is TRBJ1-6, the V gene TRBV7-8, with D maybe TRBD1 (6 bases). The length of the CDR3 is 15 residues. V gave up 7 bases and J gave up 4 bases, with 14 bases separating them. Germline V gene data show CDR1 as SGHVS and CDR2 as FQNEAQ. CDR3 loop: CASTGSGQYNSPLHF. CDR3 in DNA: TGTGCCAGCACGGGATCAGGACAGTATAATTCACCCCTCCACTTT.

This clone was recorded once. The V gene is TRBV15, the J gene TRBJ1-2; perhaps TRBD1 as D (5 bases). The CDR3 contains 14 residues. CDR1 and CDR2 (germline): LNHNV, YYDKDF (reference sequence). The ends were cut back, 5 bases at V and 4 bases at J, with 14 bases in the middle. The CDR3 is CATSGGGTSYGYTF. The CDR3 DNA follows: TGTGCCACCAGCGGGGGGGGGACTTCCTATGGCTACACCTTC.

This clone showed up just a few times. The rearrangement joins TRBV18 to TRBJ2-3, with D perhaps matching TRBD1 (5 bases). CDR3 length equals 14 residues. The V gene lost 4 bases and the J gene lost 1 base, with 9 bases spanning the gap. The germline gives CDR1 KGHSH, CDR2 LQKENI. DNA for the CDR3: TGTGCCAGCTCACAAGGACAACGCACAGATACGCAGTATTTT. It is translated as CASSQGQRTDTQYF.

The chain has TRBV6-1 and TRBJ1-3; TRBD1 is a possible D gene (5 bases). This CDR3 contains 16 residues. Germline lookup yields CDR1 MNHNS and CDR2 SASEGT. Trimming shortened V by 2 bases and J by 0 bases, and 11 bases separated the two germline ends. The DNA of the CDR3 is TGTGCCAGCAGTGAAAGGGGAGGGTCCTCTGGAAACACCATATATTTT. This translates into CASSERGGSSGNTIYF.

The CDR3 loop reads CASSYYGNTEAFF. CDR3 nucleotide sequence: TGTGCCAGCAGTTACTACGGGAACACTGAAGCTTTCTTT. The chain uses TRBV6-5 and TRBJ1-1; D unclear. Germline V gives CDR1 MNHEY, CDR2 SVGAGI. Trimming stripped 1 base from V and 1 base from J, with 4 bases between. The CDR3 length is 13 residues.

V and J are TRBV7-9 and TRBJ1-5, with TRBD1 matching 8 bases. This CDR3 spans 15 amino acids. In germline, CDR1 is SEHNR, CDR2 FQNEAQ (reference sequence). V lost 1 base to trimming and J lost 3 bases; unmatched junction nucleotides: 2. CDR3 DNA sequence: TGTGCCAGCAGCTTAGGGACAGGGCTCAATCAGCCCCAGCATTTT. Residues: CASSLGTGLNQPQHF.

The chain uses TRBV18 and TRBJ2-2, with D perhaps TRBD2 (5 bases). From germline, CDR1 is KGHSH and CDR2 LQKENI. Deletions cut 1 base from V and 2 bases from J, with 11 bases between. The CDR3 runs to 16 residues. The CDR3 DNA follows: TGTGCCAGCTCACCACGGGCGGGCCGAAACACCGGGGAGCTGTTTTTT. Protein product: CASSPRAGRNTGELFF.

This chain connects TRBV5-1 to TRBJ2-5; 7 bases match TRBD1. CDR1 is SGHRS, CDR2 YFSETQ, per germline. The CDR3 extends over 14 amino acids. J gave up 5 bases and V 5 bases, and 9 bases lay outside the gene matches. CDR3 in amino acids: CASRPTTGHETQYF. CDR3 coding DNA: TGCGCCAGCAGGCCTACGACAGGGCATGAGACCCAGTACTTC. Using reference TRBV5-1 and TRBJ2-5 for the parts outside the CDR3, the full variable domain is KAGVTQTPRYLIKTRGQQVTLSCSPISGHRSVSWYQQTPGQGLQFLFEYFSETQRNKGNFPGRFSGRQFSNSRSEMNVSTLELGDSALYLCASRPTTGHETQYFGPGTRLLVL.

This chain joins TRBV2 and TRBJ1-5, with TRBD1 as a possible D gene (5 bases). Germline CDR1 SNHLY, CDR2 FYNNEI. This CDR3 region has 12 residues. The V end lost 5 bases, the J end lost 7 bases, and 9 bases lay between the germline ends. The CDR3 protein is CASSMDTQPQHF. The CDR3 DNA is TGTGCCAGCAGTATGGACACCCAGCCCCAGCATTTT.

J is TRBJ2-3 and V is TRBV9; no firm D call. Germline V lookup: CDR1 SGDLS, CDR2 YYNGEE. This CDR3 spans 12 amino acids. V was trimmed by 3 bases and J by 2 bases, leaving 4 bases between them. This chain's CDR3 is CASSGNTDTQYF. The CDR3 bases are TGTGCCAGCAGCGGCAACACAGATACGCAGTATTTT.

The genes are TRBV6-1 and TRBJ2-7; 7 positions match TRBD1. V dropped 3 bases and J dropped 7; count of bases not matched to a gene: 12. The CDR3 extends over 15 amino acids. Germline lookup yields CDR1 MNHNS and CDR2 SASEGT. CDR3 loop: CASSDIYDRAGEQYF. The CDR3 DNA reads TGTGCCAGCAGTGATATTTATGACAGGGCAGGGGAGCAGTACTTC.

V and J are TRBV10-3 and TRBJ2-7, with 7 bases identical to TRBD2. Germline V lookup: CDR1 ENHRY, CDR2 SYGVKD. V was pared by 2 bases and J by 0 bases, with 1 base of the junction left unmatched. This CDR3 is 14 amino acids long. The DNA of the CDR3 is TGTGCCATCAGTGAGGGCGGGAGCTCCTACGAGCAGTACTTC. This gives the protein CAISEGGSSYEQYF.

The chain has TRBV10-3 and TRBJ2-5, with D possibly TRBD2 on 7 matching bases. The tail of the sequence fits TRBJ2-7 better, so the J call may be wrong. Germline V CDR1 and CDR2: ENHRY, SYGVKD. The CDR3 loop spans 14 amino acids. CDR3 in amino acids: CAISESGGGVEQYF. CDR3 in DNA: TGTGCCATCAGTGAGTCGGGAGGGGGTGTCGAGCAGTACTTC.

The J gene is TRBJ1-2, the V gene TRBV6-1; tentative D call: TRBD1 (5 bases). Germline V gene data show CDR1 as MNHNS and CDR2 as SASEGT. The CDR3 runs 17 residues. V lost 4 bases and J 4 bases, leaving 22 bases between the germline ends. CDR3 in amino acids: CASSAHPARGAGYGYTF. CDR3 nucleotide sequence: TGTGCCAGCAGTGCCCACCCAGCCCGGGGCGCAGGCTATGGCTACACCTTC.

The genes are TRBV4-2 and TRBJ1-2; maybe TRBD1 (6 bases). This CDR3 contains 14 residues. Trimming took 1 base from V and 12 from J, leaving 18 bases between them. CDR1 is LGHNA, CDR2 YNFKEQ, per germline. The CDR3 DNA is TGTGCCAGCAGCCAAGTGAAGGGGGGGGAGGTGGACACCTTC. It codes for CASSQVKGGEVDTF.

The chain is built from TRBV7-2 and TRBJ2-2; D may be TRBD1 or TRBD2 (5 bases each). CDR1 is SGHTA and CDR2 is FQGNSA in the germline V gene. The CDR3 has 17 amino acids. The V gene lost 3 bases and the J gene lost 1 base, with 15 bases spanning the gap. The CDR3 loop is CASSFAPGPQNTGELFF. The CDR3 DNA sequence: TGTGCCAGCAGCTTCGCCCCGGGACCGCAGAACACCGGGGAGCTGTTTTTT.

The CDR3 DNA is TGTGCCAGCAGCCGGGACAGATACACCGGGGAGCTGTTTTTT. Translating gives CASSRDRYTGELFF. The rearrangement joins TRBV6-4 to TRBJ2-2; 7 nucleotides agree with TRBD1. V trimming: 6 bases; J trimming: 3 bases; junction bases outside the gene matches: 4. The CDR3 is made up of 14 amino acids. CDR1 MRHNA and CDR2 SNTAGT come from the germline V gene.

The V and J genes are TRBV5-1 and TRBJ2-7, with TRBD2 matching over 11 bases. There are 16 residues in the CDR3. Trimming removed 0 bases from V and 6 bases from J; junction bases left unmatched: 8. Germline V gene sequence: CDR1 SGHRS, CDR2 YFSETQ. The CDR3: CASSLALTSGESEQYF. Written as DNA, the CDR3 is TGCGCCAGCAGCTTGGCCTTGACTAGCGGGGAATCCGAGCAGTACTTC.

This sequence joins TRBV9 and TRBJ2-3; 12 nucleotides line up with TRBD2. V lost 3 bases to trimming and J lost 4 bases; unmatched junction nucleotides: 3. The length of the CDR3 is 15 residues. CDR1 SGDLS and CDR2 YYNGEE come from the germline V gene. The DNA for the CDR3 is TGTGCCAGCAGCGGCGGGACTAGCGGGTCAGATACGCAGTATTTT. Amino acid sequence: CASSGGTSGSDTQYF.

This chain uses TRBV11-2 with TRBJ1-2; D ambiguous. This CDR3 comprises 11 residues. The germline V gene has CDR1 SGHAT and CDR2 FQNNGV. The V end lost 2 bases, the J end lost 3 bases, and 1 base lay between the germline ends. CDR3 sequence (DNA): TGTGCCAGCAGCTTACACTATGGCTACACCTTC. Encoded protein: CASSLHYGYTF.

The gene calls are TRBV5-6 and TRBJ1-5; TRBD1 agrees at 10 bases. The CDR3 runs 17 residues. CDR1 SGHDT and CDR2 YYEEEE come from the germline V gene. Trimming at V came to 0 bases and at J to 2 bases, leaving 5 bases not matched to a gene. CDR3 sequence reads: CASSLGQGAYGNQPQHF. As DNA, the CDR3 is TGTGCCAGCAGCTTGGGACAGGGGGCGTATGGCAATCAGCCCCAGCATTTT.

V gene TRBV11-1 combines with J gene TRBJ2-7; 9 bases line up with TRBD1. The CDR3 covers 15 residues. CDR1 and CDR2 (germline): SGHAT, FQDESV (reference sequence). J was trimmed by 3 bases and V by 6 bases; bases with no gene match: 9. The CDR3 sequence: CASRKVGTGSYEQYF. DNA of the CDR3: TGTGCCAGCAGGAAAGTGGGGACAGGGAGCTACGAGCAGTACTTC. The whole variable domain, remainder taken from reference TRBV11-1 and TRBJ2-7, is EAEVAQSPRYKITEKSQAVAFWCDPISGHATLYWYRQILGQGPELLVQFQDESVVDDSQLPKDRFSAERLKGVDSTLKIQPAELGDSAMYLCASRKVGTGSYEQYFGPGTRLTVT.

This clone came up a few times. This rearrangement joins TRBV7-2 to TRBJ2-5; TRBD2 is a possible D gene (5 bases). The CDR3 is 12 residues long. Trimming pared 5 bases from V and 5 bases from J, leaving 9 bases between. Per the germline V gene, CDR1 is SGHTA and CDR2 is FQGNSA. The CDR3 loop is CASSDSGETQYF. In nucleotides, the CDR3 is TGTGCCAGCAGCGACTCGGGGGAGACCCAGTACTTC.